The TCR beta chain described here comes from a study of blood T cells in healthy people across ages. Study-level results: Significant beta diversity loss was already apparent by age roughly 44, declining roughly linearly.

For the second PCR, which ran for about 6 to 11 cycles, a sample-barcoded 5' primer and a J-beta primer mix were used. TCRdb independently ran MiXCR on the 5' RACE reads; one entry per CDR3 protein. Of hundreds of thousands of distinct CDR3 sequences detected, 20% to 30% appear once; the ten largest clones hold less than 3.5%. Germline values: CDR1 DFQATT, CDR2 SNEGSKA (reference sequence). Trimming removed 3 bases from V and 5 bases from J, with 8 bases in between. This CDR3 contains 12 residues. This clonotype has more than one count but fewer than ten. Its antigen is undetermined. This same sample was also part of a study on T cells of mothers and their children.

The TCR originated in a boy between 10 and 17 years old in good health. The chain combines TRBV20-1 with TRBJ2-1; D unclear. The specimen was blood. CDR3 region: CSARVQNNEQFF. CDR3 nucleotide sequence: TGCAGTGCTAGGGTGCAGAACAATGAGCAGTTCTTC.